The source of this TCR beta chain is a study of cytomegalovirus exposure and HLA in healthy donors. Points from the study as a whole: In a later analysis, several top co-occurrence clusters appeared linked to parvovirus B19, influenza, CMV and Epstein-Barr virus.

This clone was recorded many times. Its antigen is not known. CDR3 length: 14 amino acids. Germline V gives CDR1 MNHEY, CDR2 SMNVEV (reference sequence). Trimming shortened V by 4 bases and J by 5 bases, and 14 bases separated the two germline ends. 60 Vbeta and 13 Jbeta primers were used in PCR. Per the original data handling: In a later analysis, roughly 10 million of 65 million to 80 million unique beta chains occurred in at least two donors. Only in-frame clones appear in the TCRdb table, and some are missing; sequencing was by immunoSEQ multiplex PCR. V, J and clone size are taken as reported in that table, and D and trimming were inferred from the DNA itself. This sample yields over 150,000 clones, of which around four fifths are seen a single time; about 10% belongs to the top ten.

Specimen: PBMCs. J is TRBJ1-2 and V is TRBV27; D unresolved. The receptor's source is a man aged 50 to 59 in good health and CMV-seropositive. The CDR3 loop is CASSSWTDLYGYTF. The CDR3 DNA is TGTGCCAGCAGTTCCTGGACGGACTTATATGGCTACACCTTC.